The 32 T cell receptor beta chains reported below all come from one sample, sequenced in a study of blood T cell repertoires in COVID-19. Profiled with immunoSEQ multiplex PCR; TCRdb holds only in-frame clones, not every one. The profile shows hundreds of thousands of clones, over 80% of them singletons. Sequencing input: peripheral blood. The receptors originated from a woman under 30 with acute or convalescent COVID-19.

The rearrangement links TRBV19 to TRBJ1-2; D perhaps matches TRBD1 (5 bases). The V end was cut by 1 base, the J end by 6 bases, with 15 bases between. From germline, CDR1 is LNHDA and CDR2 SQIVND (reference sequence). The CDR3 totals 15 residues. CDR3 sequence: CASSIGAGETDGYTF. The CDR3, as DNA: TGTGCCAGTAGTATAGGCGCCGGTGAGACAGATGGCTACACCTTC.

The chain employs TRBV4-2 and TRBJ2-7; possible D gene TRBD1, 6 bases. Trimming removed 0 bases from V and 3 bases from J, with 24 bases in between. The CDR3 consists of 19 residues. Germline V gene lookup returns CDR1 LGHNA and CDR2 YNFKEQ. The CDR3 sequence: CASSQDRGSRDIQFYEQYF. The CDR3 DNA sequence: TGTGCCAGCAGCCAAGATAGGGGGTCCCGGGACATCCAATTCTACGAGCAGTACTTC.

V usage is TRBV29-1 and J usage is TRBJ1-2; D is unresolved. This CDR3 has 11 amino acids. The V gene's germline CDR1 is SQVTM and CDR2 ANQGSEA. Trimming cost V 2 bases and J 7 bases, with 8 bases left between them. As DNA, the CDR3 is TGCAGCGTTGAATTGGAGGGTGGCTACACCTTC. Protein product: CSVELEGGYTF.

To note about this clone: Other nucleotide sequences in the sample specify the same CDR3. The rearrangement links TRBV24-1 to TRBJ1-5; D gene ambiguous. Trimming shortened V by 4 bases and J by 3 bases, and 3 bases separated the two germline ends. The CDR3 loop spans 12 amino acids. Germline-derived CDR1 and CDR2 are KGHDR and SFDVKD. CDR3 sequence: CATSDLNQPQHF. For the CDR3, the DNA is TGTGCCACCAGTGACCTCAATCAGCCCCAGCATTTT.

The chain links TRBV5-5 to TRBJ2-1, with TRBD2 matching over 7 bases. The germline CDR1 and CDR2 sequences are SGHKS and YYEKEE (reference sequence). The V and J ends lost 2 bases and 2 bases, in that order; junction bases with no gene match: 4. The CDR3 sequence is 15 residues long. The CDR3 DNA is TGTGCCAGCAGCTTACTAGCGTTAGCCTACAATGAGCAGTTCTTC. Translating gives CASSLLALAYNEQFF.

The chain uses TRBV19 and TRBJ2-5; the D gene is possibly TRBD1 (5 bases). Germline values: CDR1 LNHDA, CDR2 SQIVND (reference sequence). V lost 3 bases to trimming and J lost 2 bases, with 16 bases between them. CDR3 length: 16 residues. CDR3 bases: TGTGCCAGTAGTATTGGTAGTCAGGGCCAACAAGAGACCCAGTACTTC. Translating it yields CASSIGSQGQQETQYF.

The chain has TRBV7-3 and TRBJ1-3, with D tentatively TRBD1 (6 bases). This CDR3 has 15 residues. Germline V lookup: CDR1 SGHTA, CDR2 FQGTGA. V was cut by 6 bases and J by 0 bases, with 12 bases left in between. The CDR3 region is CASRLTGSSGNTIYF. The CDR3 DNA sequence: TGTGCCAGCAGACTTACAGGGAGCTCTGGAAACACCATATATTTT.

This chain connects TRBV25-1 to TRBJ1-2; possible D gene TRBD1, 5 bases. Deletions cut 0 bases from V and 2 bases from J, with 13 bases between. There are 16 residues in the CDR3. Looked up from germline, CDR1 is MGHDK and CDR2 is SYGVNS. This CDR3 is CASSEYNQGDNYGYTF. The CDR3 bases are TGTGCCAGCAGTGAATATAATCAGGGTGACAACTATGGCTACACCTTC.

The genes are TRBV29-1 and TRBJ1-2, with unresolved D. V gave up 6 bases and J gave up 6 bases, with 8 bases separating them. CDR1 and CDR2 (germline): SQVTM, ANQGSEA. The CDR3 spans 10 residues. DNA for the CDR3: TGCAGCGTCCTTTATGATGGCTACACCTTC. Translation gives CSVLYDGYTF.

The chain uses TRBV29-1 and TRBJ1-1; TRBD1 aligns across 7 bases. This CDR3 contains 13 residues. V was pared by 7 bases and J by 5 bases, with 10 bases of the junction left unmatched. Germline loops: CDR1 SQVTM, CDR2 ANQGSEA. This CDR3 reads CSAGAAGGTEAFF. CDR3 nucleotides: TGCAGCGCTGGGGCGGCAGGGGGAACTGAAGCTTTCTTT.

The V call is TRBV6-5, the J call TRBJ2-7, with 8 bases lining up with TRBD2. V lost 10 bases to trimming and J lost 4 bases; unmatched junction nucleotides: 12. This CDR3 is 14 amino acids long. The germline V gene encodes CDR1 MNHEY and CDR2 SVGAGI. This CDR3 is CATSAGGGVYEQYF. The CDR3 nucleotides read TGTGCCACATCCGCCGGGGGGGGAGTTTACGAGCAGTACTTC.

In its sample, this clone was seen once. This sequence joins TRBV6-4 and TRBJ1-1; 8 bases match TRBD1. Germline CDR1 is MRHNA and CDR2 is SNTAGT. This CDR3 is 13 amino acids long. Trimming cost V 3 bases and J 4 bases; bases outside gene matches: 1. The CDR3 DNA is TGTGCCAGCAGTGAGGACAGGGCCACTGAAGCTTTCTTT. It codes for CASSEDRATEAFF.

J is TRBJ1-1 and V is TRBV4-1; tentatively, D is TRBD1 (5 bases). The CDR3 spans 15 residues. Per germline, CDR1 MGHRA and CDR2 YSYEKL. Deletions cut 2 bases from V and 3 bases from J, with 13 bases between. The CDR3 spells CASSQRGGRDTEAFF. The CDR3 nucleotides read TGCGCCAGCAGCCAAAGGGGAGGGAGGGACACTGAAGCTTTCTTT.

The chain has TRBV5-6 and TRBJ1-1, with 8 bases matching TRBD1. Unmatched junction bases numbered 2, after V lost 4 bases and J lost 0 bases. The CDR3 is 14 amino acids. Per the germline V gene, CDR1 is SGHDT and CDR2 is YYEEEE. The CDR3 region is CASSGDRMNTEAFF. The CDR3 DNA is TGTGCCAGCAGCGGGGACAGGATGAACACTGAAGCTTTCTTT. The entire variable domain, with the rest obtained from reference TRBV5-6 and TRBJ1-1, is as follows: DAGVTQSPTHLIKTRGQQVTLRCSPKSGHDTVSWYQQALGQGPQFIFQYYEEEERQRGNFPDRFSGHQFPNYSSELNVNALLLGDSALYLCASSGDRMNTEAFFGQGTRLTVV.

The chain is built from TRBV12-3 or TRBV12-4 and TRBJ1-3, with D unclear. CDR3 size: 13 residues. V gave up 3 bases and J gave up 10 bases, with 13 bases separating them. The CDR3 nucleotides are TGTGCCAGCAGTTTTAGCTCCGAGGGTACCATATATTTT. Amino acids: CASSFSSEGTIYF.

In this sample, this clone turned up a few times. This chain connects TRBV5-1 to TRBJ1-1; D may be TRBD1 (5 bases). V dropped 0 bases and J dropped 3 bases, with 6 bases sitting between them. The length of the CDR3 is 13 residues. Germline CDR1 reads SGHRS; CDR2 reads YFSETQ. The CDR3 DNA sequence: TGCGCCAGCAGCTTGGGGACACACACTGAAGCTTTCTTT. Its translation: CASSLGTHTEAFF.

V gene TRBV15 combines with J gene TRBJ2-1; 12 bases fit TRBD2. Germline loops: CDR1 LNHNV, CDR2 YYDKDF (reference sequence). The junction had 9 bases not matched to a gene; V was cut back by 0 bases and J by 9 bases. The CDR3 has 17 amino acids. The CDR3 region has the DNA TGTGCCACCAGCAGAGATCTCCCTAGCGGGGGGGCGTTTGAGCAGTTCTTC. It encodes CATSRDLPSGGAFEQFF.

This rearrangement joins TRBV7-9 to TRBJ2-1; 9 bases align to TRBD1. The CDR3 runs to 15 residues. The germline gives CDR1 SEHNR, CDR2 FQNEAQ (reference sequence). Losses at the gene ends were 6 bases for V and 8 bases for J; bases not matched to a gene: 11. CDR3 protein: CASSWGQGEVDEQFF. The CDR3 DNA reads as TGTGCCAGCAGTTGGGGACAGGGTGAGGTCGATGAGCAGTTCTTC.

The gene calls are TRBV27 and TRBJ1-2; D possibly corresponds to TRBD1 (5 bases). Germline CDR1 and CDR2: MNHEY and SMNVEV (reference sequence). The CDR3 covers 16 residues. Trimming left V 5 bases short and J 4 bases short, with 20 bases between. The CDR3 sequence is CASSDAGSNFRYGYTF. Here the CDR3 DNA reads TGTGCCAGCAGTGATGCAGGGTCAAATTTTCGCTATGGCTACACCTTC.

This clone was seen only a few times. This rearrangement joins TRBV27 to TRBJ1-2; D may be TRBD1 (6 bases). CDR3 length: 13 residues. V lost 6 bases, J lost 8 bases, and 16 bases lay in between. Per the germline V gene, CDR1 is MNHEY and CDR2 is SMNVEV (reference sequence). The chain's CDR3 is CASSPDRLFGYTF. The DNA for the CDR3 is TGTGCCAGCAGCCCCGACAGGCTTTTCGGCTACACCTTC.

This chain joins TRBV12-3 or TRBV12-4 and TRBJ1-1, with 7 nucleotides matching TRBD1. The junction had 9 bases not matched to a gene; V was cut back by 7 bases and J by 7 bases. This CDR3 has 13 residues. The CDR3 spells CASTLIYRGEAFF. In DNA, the CDR3 is TGTGCCAGCACCCTTATCTACAGGGGTGAAGCTTTCTTT.

This clone has only one observation. The rearrangement links TRBV9 to TRBJ2-2; the match to TRBD2 covers 14 bases. CDR1 is SGDLS, CDR2 YYNGEE, per germline. CDR3 length: 17 amino acids. V was clipped by 4 bases and J by 1 base; unmatched bases: 3. This chain's CDR3 is CASSRLAGGLNTGELFF. In DNA, the CDR3 is TGTGCCAGCAGCCGACTAGCGGGGGGGCTGAACACCGGGGAGCTGTTTTTT. Full variable domain (missing parts from reference TRBV9 and TRBJ2-2): DSGVTQTPKHLITATGQRVTLRCSPRSGDLSVYWYQQSLDQGLQFLIQYYNGEERAKGNILERFSAQQFPDLHSELNLSSLELGDSALYFCASSRLAGGLNTGELFFGEGSRLTVL.

This clone has just one count. This rearrangement joins TRBV14 to TRBJ2-3; TRBD2 matches 12 bases. CDR3 size: 14 residues. Germline V CDR1 and CDR2: SGHDN, FVKESK. V shed 3 bases, J shed 6 bases, and the junction held 1 base outside the gene matches. The CDR3 DNA reads TGTGCCAGCAGCCAGGGACTAGCGGGTGATACGCAGTATTTT. It translates to CASSQGLAGDTQYF.

The chain is built from TRBV12-3 or TRBV12-4 and TRBJ1-4, with D tentatively TRBD1 (5 bases). The CDR3 contains 13 residues. V dropped 3 bases and J dropped 6 bases, with 8 bases sitting between them. DNA of the CDR3: TGTGCCAGCAGTTTGTGGACATATGAAAAACTGTTTTTT. The encoded protein is CASSLWTYEKLFF.

The rearrangement links TRBV9 to TRBJ2-7; a possible D gene is TRBD1 (6 bases). The germline V gene encodes CDR1 SGDLS and CDR2 YYNGEE. V was cut by 7 bases and J by 4 bases, with 15 bases left in between. The CDR3 runs 13 residues. DNA for the CDR3: TGTGCCAGCGGCAGGGGACAATTGTACGAGCAGTACTTC. Residues: CASGRGQLYEQYF. Full variable domain (outside the CDR3, taken from reference TRBV9 and TRBJ2-7): DSGVTQTPKHLITATGQRVTLRCSPRSGDLSVYWYQQSLDQGLQFLIQYYNGEERAKGNILERFSAQQFPDLHSELNLSSLELGDSALYFCASGRGQLYEQYFGPGTRLTVT.

This clone has only one observation. The chain employs TRBV12-5 and TRBJ1-1; tentatively, D is TRBD1 (5 bases). CDR3 length: 21 residues. Trimming shortened V by 0 bases and J by 1 base, and 27 bases separated the two germline ends. CDR1 LGHNT and CDR2 FRNRAP come from the germline V gene. DNA of the CDR3: TGTGCTAGTGGTTTGGTACAGGTGTCGTCTGGGAGGCGGTTTGAGAACACTGAAGCTTTCTTT. Encoded protein: CASGLVQVSSGRRFENTEAFF.

J is TRBJ2-3 and V is TRBV6-5, with D possibly being TRBD2 (5 bases). CDR1 is MNHEY and CDR2 is SVGAGI in the germline V gene. Trimming took off 8 bases at V and 0 bases at J, with 9 bases between the two ends. The CDR3 is 13 amino acids. The CDR3 sequence: CASARVSTDTQYF. CDR3 in DNA: TGTGCCAGCGCGCGGGTTAGCACAGATACGCAGTATTTT.

V and J are TRBV27 and TRBJ1-1; 7 bases are shared with TRBD1. J was trimmed by 6 bases and V by 6 bases; bases with no gene match: 22. Germline CDR1 and CDR2: MNHEY and SMNVEV (reference sequence). There are 18 residues in the CDR3. In DNA form, the CDR3 reads TGTGCCAGCAGCAGCACAGGGGTTCAGAGCCTCCCCCTCGCTGAAGCTTTCTTT. Protein sequence: CASSSTGVQSLPLAEAFF.

The chain couples TRBV19 to TRBJ2-3; D is perhaps TRBD2 (6 bases). This CDR3 has 13 residues. The ends were cut back, 6 bases at V and 4 bases at J, with 11 bases in the middle. The germline CDR1 and CDR2 sequences are LNHDA and SQIVND (reference sequence). The CDR3 DNA follows: TGTGCCAGTAGGGAGGGGTTTGCAGATACGCAGTATTTT. It yields the protein CASREGFADTQYF.

This chain joins TRBV19 and TRBJ2-3, with no clear D. The germline V gene has CDR1 LNHDA and CDR2 SQIVND (reference sequence). V lost 1 base to trimming and J lost 4 bases, with 12 bases between them. The CDR3 loop spans 15 amino acids. The CDR3 protein is CASSIGWPGADTQYF. DNA for the CDR3: TGTGCCAGTAGTATAGGTTGGCCGGGTGCAGATACGCAGTATTTT.

Here the CDR3 reads CASSYGAGVFHSPLHF. In DNA form, the CDR3 reads TGTGCCAGCAGTTATGGGGCAGGGGTGTTTCATTCACCCCTCCACTTT. The chain employs TRBV6-9 and TRBJ1-6, with TRBD1 as a possible D gene (6 bases). Germline values: CDR1 MNHGY, CDR2 SVAAGI. The V and J ends lost 2 bases and 8 bases respectively, with 16 bases between them. There are 16 residues in the CDR3.

The chain is built from TRBV19 and TRBJ1-1, with 10 positions matching TRBD1. The CDR3 totals 16 residues. CDR1 is LNHDA and CDR2 is SQIVND in the germline V gene (reference sequence). V lost 4 bases, J lost 4 bases, and 9 bases stayed unmatched. Here the CDR3 DNA reads TGTGCCAGTAGTAAAGGACAGGGGGTCGTGGCCACTGAAGCTTTCTTT. It is translated as CASSKGQGVVATEAFF.